This T cell receptor beta chain derives from a study of shared clonotypes between healthy human individuals. V gave up 6 bases and J gave up 0 bases, with 15 bases separating them. Looked up from germline, CDR1 is MDHEN and CDR2 is SYDVKM. The CDR3 loop spans 16 amino acids. Deep-level assay runs were performed. Method: immunoSEQ multiplex PCR; TCRdb's copy keeps in-frame clones and lacks some. The data hold hundreds of thousands of clones, with roughly 79% observed a single time. A remark on this clone: A far bigger clonotype differs at one base, so this is likely a read error. This CDR3 fails to terminate in the conserved phenylalanine or tryptophan, so it likely reflects a read error.

V usage is TRBV28 and J usage is TRBJ2-4; D remains ambiguous. The clonotype was recovered from a woman aged 40 to 55 in good health. Some clones in this sample may be carry-over from other donors' samples. The sequenced sample consisted of PBMCs. CDR3 in amino acids: CASSPLLLVAKNIQYL. The CDR3 DNA reads TGTGCCAGCAGCCCCCTACTCCTGGTAGCCAAAAACATTCAGTACCTC.